The entry below gives a single T cell receptor beta chain sequence along with its context. The CDR3 has 14 residues. Trimming left V 2 bases short and J 1 base short, with 10 bases between. Germline CDR1 and CDR2: SGHRS and YFSETQ. This sample is part of a study of OX40 agonist ivuxolimab in advanced cancers. At the level of the study: Patients treated during dose escalation were battling hepatocellular carcinoma, melanoma, renal cell or head and neck cancer.

Samples of blood were obtained at baseline, on cycle 4 day 1, and on cycle 7 day 1. Some clones are missing from TCRdb's copy, which holds only in-frame ones; the method was immunoSEQ multiplex PCR. The table lists 80,000 to 130,000 clones, roughly nine tenths of them singletons, with about 0.29% in the top ten. This receptor was identified in an adult with an advanced solid tumor such as melanoma, head and neck, liver or kidney cancer. Sample: CD4+ or CD8+ T cells sorted from blood, taken in a trial of the OX40 agonist ivuxolimab. The rearrangement links TRBV5-1 to TRBJ2-7; TRBD1 might be the D (5 bases). The CDR3 bases are TGCGCCAGCAGCTTCCAGCCAGGGTCCTACGAGCAGTACTTC. This gives the protein CASSFQPGSYEQYF.